Given below is one TCR beta chain in context. The method was immunoSEQ multiplex PCR; TCRdb's version includes in-frame clones alone and lacks a portion of them. The sample yields approximately 340,000 clones, roughly 80% seen once. The sample is drawn from a study of shared clonotypes between healthy human individuals. Free of recent acute infections or vaccinations, the donors were healthy HIV-negative adults. Into CD45RA+ naive and CD45RA-negative memory subsets, the CD4+ cells were split. The CDR3 is 14 residues long. V lost 2 bases to trimming and J lost 6 bases, with 11 bases between them. Per germline, CDR1 SGHTA and CDR2 FQGNSA.

The TCR comes from a man between 25 and 39 years old in good health. Sequencing used memory CD4+ T cells sorted from blood. Subset denoted: CD45RA-negative fraction. The J gene is TRBJ2-1, the V gene TRBV7-2; the D is unclear. The CDR3 DNA follows: TGTGCCAGCAGCTTAATAACGTGGTCCAATGAGCAGTTCTTC. Translated, it gives CASSLITWSNEQFF.